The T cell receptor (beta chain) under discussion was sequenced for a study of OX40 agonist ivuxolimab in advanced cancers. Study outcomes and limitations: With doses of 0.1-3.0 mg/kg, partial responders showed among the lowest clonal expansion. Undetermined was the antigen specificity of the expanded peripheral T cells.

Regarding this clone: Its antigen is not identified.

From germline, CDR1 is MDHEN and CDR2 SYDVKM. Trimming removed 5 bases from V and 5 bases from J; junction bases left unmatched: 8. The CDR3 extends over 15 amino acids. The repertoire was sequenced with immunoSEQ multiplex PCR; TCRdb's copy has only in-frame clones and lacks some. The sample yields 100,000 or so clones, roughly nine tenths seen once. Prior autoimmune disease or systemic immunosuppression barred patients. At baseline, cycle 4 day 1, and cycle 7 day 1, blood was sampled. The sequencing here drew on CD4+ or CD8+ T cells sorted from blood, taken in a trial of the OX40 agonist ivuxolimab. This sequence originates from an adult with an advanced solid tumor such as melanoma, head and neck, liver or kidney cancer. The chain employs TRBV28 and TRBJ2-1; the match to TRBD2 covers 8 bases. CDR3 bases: TGTGCCAGCAGTGGCTCGGGAGGGGGACACAATGAGCAGTTCTTC. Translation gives CASSGSGGGHNEQFF.